Listed here are 5 T cell receptor beta chains from one sample, sequenced in a study of blood T cell repertoires in COVID-19. TCRdb's table, derived via immunoSEQ multiplex PCR, lists solely in-frame clones and lacks some. The profile shows some 150,000 clones, approximately 89% of them singletons. The sample taken for sequencing was peripheral blood. These receptors originate from a human donor in a cohort sampled during active COVID-19.

The CDR3 reads CASSLGTGGNEQFF. The CDR3 nucleotides read TGTGCCAGCAGCTTGGGAACAGGGGGCAATGAGCAGTTCTTC. V is TRBV5-8 and J is TRBJ2-1, with 8 bases lining up with TRBD1. Germline V lookup: CDR1 SGHTS, CDR2 YDEGEE. J gave up 6 bases and V 0 bases, and 2 bases lay outside the gene matches. The CDR3 runs to 14 residues.

A remark on this clone: Sequence at one end of the junction differs from germline and may be a read error. J is TRBJ1-2 and V is TRBV29-1; 7 bases align to TRBD1. CDR1 is SQVTM, CDR2 ANQGSEA, per germline. The CDR3 extends over 8 amino acids. CDR3 bases: TGCAGCGTGCGGGAGGACAGGTTC. Its protein product is CSVREDRF.

V usage is TRBV5-4 and J usage is TRBJ2-1; TRBD2 might be the D (6 bases). The germline gives CDR1 SGHNT, CDR2 YYREEE (reference sequence). The CDR3 length is 16 residues. V was shortened by 4 bases and J by 3 bases, with 17 bases between the two germline ends. The DNA of the CDR3 is TGTGCCAGCAGCCCTCTAAGGGGCGGGAACTACAATGAGCAGTTCTTC. Its protein product is CASSPLRGGNYNEQFF.

The DNA of the CDR3 is TGCGCCAGCAGCCCGACAGACCTCAAATTTAAATACGAGCAGTACTTC. It translates to CASSPTDLKFKYEQYF. This sequence joins TRBV5-1 and TRBJ2-7; tentative D call: TRBD1 (5 bases). V lost 4 bases to trimming and J lost 4 bases, with 21 bases between them. The CDR3 is 16 amino acids. Germline V lookup: CDR1 SGHRS, CDR2 YFSETQ.

The J gene is TRBJ1-2, the V gene TRBV3-1 (or the pseudogene TRBV3-2); the D is unclear. Trimming removed 4 bases from V and 5 bases from J, with 11 bases in between. CDR1 and CDR2 from the germline V gene are LGHDT and YNNKEL (reference sequence). The CDR3 has 13 amino acids. CDR3 region: CASSLPGRYGYTF. CDR3 DNA: TGTGCCAGCAGCCTCCCCGGCAGGTATGGCTACACCTTC.